Listed below are T cell receptor beta chains from one sample, sequenced in a study of CD8 T cells in Susac syndrome. TCRdb reanalysed the immunoSEQ multiplex PCR reads using MiXCR and keeps one entry per CDR3 protein. This sample has 73,000 or so distinct CDR3 sequences, with 85% to 95% found just once. Sequencing was done on a sample of CD8+ T cells from PBMCs. The receptor source for this set is a human donor with multiple sclerosis. Each CDR3 is given with its conserved first and last residue. The order of the fields is D gene, V gene, J gene, clone size, CDR3 DNA, CDR3 protein. D genes are given only for firm matches. Size tells how often a clone was seen (once, few, many) or the class of an expanded clone, and some rows leave it out.

>-|TRBV29-1|TRBJ2-1|-
TGCAGCGTTGATGTTTCGCAGGGGTTTGCCGCCGATGAGCAGTTCTTC
CSVDVSQGFAADEQFF
>-|TRBV27|TRBJ1-1|-
TGTGCCAGCAGTTTCCAGGGGAACACTGAAGCTTTCTTT
CASSFQGNTEAFF
>-|TRBV29-1|TRBJ2-3|-
TGCAGCGATAGCACAGATACGCAGTATTTT
CSDSTDTQYF
>-|TRBV6-5|TRBJ2-7|once
TGTGCCAGCAGTTACGACGCGGCACGTCTGTACTTC
CASSYDAARLYF
>-|TRBV5-1|TRBJ2-5|-
TGCGCCAGCAGCTTGTTCGCCCAAGAGACCCAGTACTTC
CASSLFAQETQYF
>-|TRBV5-1|TRBJ1-1|-
TGCGCCAGCAGCTTGGAGGCGGAAGGAACTGAAGCTTTCTTT
CASSLEAEGTEAFF
>-|TRBV29-1|TRBJ2-7|-
TGCAGCGTTAAAGGGAGATCTGCCTACGAGCAGTACTTC
CSVKGRSAYEQYF
>-|TRBV28|TRBJ2-6|-
TGTGCCAGCAGTTTGAGTTTTGGGGGGGCCAACGTCCTGACTTTC
CASSLSFGGANVLTF
>TRBD2|TRBV29-1|TRBJ2-2|-
TGCAGCGTTGAAGGGCTAGCGGGAGGAAGCATCGGGGAGCTGTTTTTT
CSVEGLAGGSIGELFF
>TRBD1|TRBV20-1|TRBJ2-3|-
TGCAGTGCGACCGGGACAGGGGGCTTAGATACGCAGTATTTT
CSATGTGGLDTQYF
>-|TRBV29-1|TRBJ1-2|-
TGCAGCGTTGACGGGGGGACCGGTGGCTATGGCTACACCTTC
CSVDGGTGGYGYTF
>-|TRBV12-3/TRBV12-4|TRBJ1-1|-
TGTGCCAGCAGTTCGACGGACAAGAACACTGAAGCTTTCTTT
CASSSTDKNTEAFF
>-|TRBV29-1|TRBJ1-1|-
TGCAGCGTTGTCGTACCGAACACTGAAGCTTTCTTT
CSVVVPNTEAFF
>-|TRBV3-1|TRBJ2-1|-
TGTGCCAGCAGCCAGCCATCTCTCGGGAAAGATGAGCAGTTCTTC
CASSQPSLGKDEQFF
>TRBD1|TRBV24-1|TRBJ2-3|-
TGTGCCACCAGTGATCCTCTGACAGGGTCGACAGATACGCAGTATTTT
CATSDPLTGSTDTQYF
>TRBD1|TRBV7-9|TRBJ1-4|-
TGTGCCAGCAGCGAAAGGGGGCGGGATGAAAAACTGTTTTTT
CASSERGRDEKLFF
>-|TRBV6-5|TRBJ2-7|-
TGTGCCAGCAGCCCCTCGGGACGGCTTTCTGACGAGCAGTACTTC
CASSPSGRLSDEQYF
>-|TRBV13|TRBJ1-2|once
TGTGCCAGCAGCTCTGACAGTTTCGATGGCTACACCTTC
CASSSDSFDGYTF
>TRBD1|TRBV13|TRBJ1-5|-
TGTGCCAGCAGCTCGTCCGGGACAGGGGGCGCCGGCCAGCCCCAGCATTTT
CASSSSGTGGAGQPQHF
>-|TRBV12-3/TRBV12-4|TRBJ1-2|-
TGTGCCAGCAGTTTCGGGGACGGCTATGGCTACACCTTC
CASSFGDGYGYTF
>-|TRBV25-1|TRBJ1-5|-
TGTGCCAGCTCACAGGCTAATCAGCCCCAGCATTTT
CASSQANQPQHF
>TRBD1|TRBV5-6|TRBJ2-5|-
TGTGCCAGCAGCTCCTGGGGGGACAGGCCGGGAGAGACCCAGTACTTC
CASSSWGDRPGETQYF
>TRBD2|TRBV5-6|TRBJ2-3|-
TGTGCCAGCAGCAGAACCGTAGCGGGAGGGCCGAGGGATACGCAGTATTTT
CASSRTVAGGPRDTQYF
>TRBD1|TRBV20-1|TRBJ1-1|once
TGCAGTGCTGGCCGGGACAGCATGAACACTGAAGCTTTCTTT
CSAGRDSMNTEAFF